Described below is a single T cell receptor (beta chain) sequence and its context. Its matching antigen is unknown. Germline V gene sequence: CDR1 SGHNT, CDR2 YYREEE (reference sequence). This CDR3 region has 14 residues. The V end lost 0 bases, the J end lost 8 bases, and 11 bases lay between the germline ends. The sample is drawn from a study of cytomegalovirus exposure and HLA in healthy donors. Researchers ran the PCR with 60 Vbeta and 13 Jbeta primers. Profiling relied on immunoSEQ multiplex PCR, and the TCRdb table lists in-frame clones only, not all of them. The sample lists about 160,000 clones, around 80% occurring once. Whole-study results and caveats: The investigators catalogued some 160 TCR beta chains as cytomegalovirus-associated. Later work associated approximately 17,000 TCR beta sequences with HLA alleles at 0.05 false discovery rate.

The chain links TRBV5-4 to TRBJ2-2, with D unresolved. Sequenced sample: PBMCs. The source of this sequence is a woman in her 50s in good health and CMV-seropositive. Here the CDR3 reads CASSLAGGAGELFF. Here the CDR3 DNA reads TGTGCCAGCAGCTTGGCCGGCGGAGCGGGGGAGCTGTTTTTT. Together with reference TRBV5-4 and TRBJ2-2, the CDR3 gives the full variable domain: ETGVTQSPTHLIKTRGQQVTLRCSSQSGHNTVSWYQQALGQGPQFIFQYYREEENGRGNFPPRFSGLQFPNYSSELNVNALELDDSALYLCASSLAGGAGELFFGEGSRLTVL.